Shown below are 23 T cell receptor beta chains from a single sample sequenced in a study of metastatic and nonmetastatic thyroid tumors. None of the patients had undergone any treatment ahead of thyroid surgery. TCRdb re-called clones via MiXCR from the PCR reads. Here the sample spans some 9,100 clones, about 10% being singletons. The sequenced sample was tumor tissue. Every receptor here comes from a female donor with papillary thyroid cancer or a benign thyroid nodule (not recorded which). Some clones in this sample may be carry-over from other donors' samples.

This clone was counted many times. The chain is built from TRBV30 and TRBJ2-5; 9 bases fit TRBD2. This CDR3 contains 14 residues. Germline CDR1 GTSNPN, CDR2 SVGIG (reference sequence). Unmatched junction bases numbered 6, after V lost 4 bases and J lost 3 bases. CDR3 sequence: CAWNRLAAKETQYF. CDR3 bases: TGTGCCTGGAACCGACTAGCGGCCAAAGAGACCCAGTACTTC.

Regarding this clone: The junction shows a germline mismatch at one end, possibly a read error. CDR3 residues: CSSSSTMGYTQYF. DNA for the CDR3: TGCTCCAGCAGTTCTACGATGGGATATACGCAGTATTTT. The rearrangement joins TRBV5-1 to TRBJ2-3, with D unresolved. This CDR3 has 13 amino acids. CDR1 and CDR2 from the germline V gene are SGHRS and YFSETQ.

The rearrangement uses TRBV20-1 and TRBJ1-1, with a weak D call TRBD1 (6 bases). The CDR3 consists of 15 residues. V was cut by 4 bases and J by 3 bases, with 18 bases left in between. The germline gives CDR1 DFQATT, CDR2 SNEGSKA (reference sequence). The CDR3 DNA is TGCAGTGCTACGATAGGGGGACGGAAGTACACTGAAGCTTTCTTT. Its translation: CSATIGGRKYTEAFF.

This clone was detected ten times or more. The chain has TRBV20-1 and TRBJ2-7; the D is unclear. There are 12 residues in the CDR3. V lost 6 bases and J 0 bases, leaving 9 bases between the germline ends. Per the germline V gene, CDR1 is DFQATT and CDR2 is SNEGSKA (reference sequence). The CDR3 region is CSATADSYEQYF. The DNA for the CDR3 is TGCAGTGCAACGGCCGACTCCTACGAGCAGTACTTC.

Sample share makes this clone medium-sized. The chain is built from TRBV19 and TRBJ2-1; D may correspond to TRBD1 or TRBD2 (5 bases each). The germline gives CDR1 LNHDA, CDR2 SQIVND (reference sequence). V was trimmed by 8 bases and J by 6 bases, leaving 20 bases between them. The CDR3 extends over 15 amino acids. The CDR3 nucleotides are TGTGCCAGTTCGGGATTGGGCAGGGTAAGCAATGAGCAGTTCTTC. This gives the protein CASSGLGRVSNEQFF. The full variable domain, completed using reference TRBV19 and TRBJ2-1, is DGGITQSPKYLFRKEGQNVTLSCEQNLNHDAMYWYRQDPGQGLRLIYYSQIVNDFQKGDIAEGYSVSREKKESFPLTVTSAQKNPTAFYLCASSGLGRVSNEQFFGPGTRLTVL.

This clone has at least ten counts. This chain uses TRBV5-6 with TRBJ2-3; D not resolved. Germline V gene lookup returns CDR1 SGHDT and CDR2 YYEEEE. There are 14 residues in the CDR3. V lost 0 bases and J 7 bases, leaving 12 bases between the germline ends. Written as DNA, the CDR3 is TGTGCCAGCAGCTTGGGTACGGGTCGATATACGCAGTATTTT. The encoded protein is CASSLGTGRYTQYF.

This clone was counted ten times or more. The chain has TRBV5-1 and TRBJ2-2, with 8 bases fitting TRBD1. Per the germline V gene, CDR1 is SGHRS and CDR2 is YFSETQ. The V segment lost 0 bases and the J segment 3 bases; nucleotides outside the gene matches: 4. The CDR3 runs to 16 residues. The CDR3 DNA reads as TGCGCCAGCAGCTTGGCCGGGACAGGATACACCGGGGAGCTGTTTTTT. It translates to CASSLAGTGYTGELFF.

This clone is classed as medium-sized. An end of the junction does not agree with germline; a read error may underlie this. This chain uses TRBV28 with TRBJ1-2; D gene unclear. CDR1 is MDHEN and CDR2 is SYDVKM in the germline V gene. CDR3 length: 13 amino acids. The CDR3 DNA reads as TGTGCCAGCGGTTTAGGCCAGCACTATGGCTACACCTTC. Its protein product is CASGLGQHYGYTF.

In its sample, this clone is medium-sized (0.01 to 0.1%). The rearrangement joins TRBV6-1 to TRBJ1-5; 7 nucleotides match TRBD1. J gave up 11 bases and V 6 bases, and 7 bases lay outside the gene matches. This CDR3 is built from 12 residues. Germline-derived CDR1 and CDR2 are MNHNS and SASEGT. The chain's CDR3 is CASSATGQAQHF. CDR3 coding DNA: TGTGCCAGCAGCGCTACTGGACAGGCCCAGCATTTT.

This clone was observed many times. The rearrangement links TRBV9 to TRBJ1-6; D is perhaps TRBD1 (5 bases). V lost 4 bases to trimming and J lost 7 bases, with 15 bases between them. This CDR3 spans 15 amino acids. In germline, CDR1 is SGDLS, CDR2 YYNGEE. The CDR3 DNA is TGTGCCAGCAGCACAACGGTGGCAGGGAATTCACCCCTCCACTTT. Amino acid sequence: CASSTTVAGNSPLHF.

This clone has ten or more counts. This rearrangement joins TRBV9 to TRBJ2-1; D gene ambiguous. This CDR3 region has 14 residues. CDR1 and CDR2 from the germline V gene are SGDLS and YYNGEE. V lost 3 bases and J lost 5, with 12 bases in between. The CDR3 spells CASSGVGVHNEQFF. CDR3 nucleotide sequence: TGTGCCAGCAGCGGGGTAGGTGTTCACAATGAGCAGTTCTTC.

This clone was detected once. The genes are TRBV18 and TRBJ1-5; D not certain. Germline V gene data show CDR1 as KGHSH and CDR2 as LQKENI. With 11 bases removed from V and 1 base from J, the gap between germline ends came to 12 bases. The CDR3 extends over 13 amino acids. This CDR3 is CAGTLVSNQPQHF. In nucleotides, the CDR3 is TGTGCCGGCACCCTTGTAAGCAATCAGCCCCAGCATTTT.

The rearrangement joins TRBV28 to TRBJ1-2; maybe TRBD1 (6 bases). The germline V gene has CDR1 MDHEN and CDR2 SYDVKM. V was shortened by 4 bases and J by 4 bases, with 13 bases between the two germline ends. CDR3 size: 14 residues. In nucleotides, the CDR3 is TGTGCCAGCAGTTCCGGGACACACTCCTATGGCTACACCTTC. Translation gives CASSSGTHSYGYTF.

Judged by abundance, this clone is medium-sized (0.01 to 0.1%). The chain recombines TRBV6-1 with TRBJ2-7; TRBD2 is a possible D gene (7 bases). V lost 6 bases to trimming and J lost 4 bases, with 19 bases between them. Germline CDR1 is MNHNS and CDR2 is SASEGT. The CDR3 consists of 15 residues. CDR3 residues: CASSPFGGGIYEQYF. For the CDR3, the DNA is TGTGCCAGCAGCCCCTTTGGGGGGGGCATATACGAGCAGTACTTC.

This clone is deemed medium-sized. This rearrangement joins TRBV27 to TRBJ2-3; D is perhaps TRBD2 (5 bases). This CDR3 contains 15 residues. CDR1 and CDR2 from the germline V gene are MNHEY and SMNVEV (reference sequence). The V end was cut by 4 bases, the J end by 1 base, with 12 bases between. This CDR3 is CASSSPRGGTDTQYF. In DNA, the CDR3 is TGTGCCAGCAGTTCGCCTCGGGGAGGCACAGATACGCAGTATTTT.

This clone is labeled as medium-sized. The CDR3, as DNA: TGTGCCAGCAGTGGGTGGGGGACAGGCAAAAGCTCCTACGAGCAGTACTTC. Protein product: CASSGWGTGKSSYEQYF. This rearrangement joins TRBV2 to TRBJ2-7; 8 nucleotides match TRBD1. Germline lookup yields CDR1 SNHLY and CDR2 FYNNEI. The CDR3 runs 17 residues. The V segment lost 4 bases and the J segment 0 bases; nucleotides outside the gene matches: 11.

As for this clone: A much larger clone sits a single nucleotide away, making a read error possible. The chain couples TRBV4-1 to TRBJ1-2; 9 bases are a match to TRBD1. The CDR3 spans 15 residues. Germline CDR1 is MGHRA and CDR2 is YSYEKL. DNA of the CDR3: TGCGCCAGCAGCCATACCTACAGGGGGCAGGGTGGCTGCACCTTC. Its translation is CASSHTYRGQGGCTF.

This clone showed up just a few times. One end of the junction varies from germline; a read error may be responsible. The rearrangement joins TRBV6-1 to TRBJ2-2, with D possibly being TRBD1 or TRBD2 (5 bases each). The CDR3 is 14 amino acids. CDR1 is MNHNS and CDR2 is SASEGT in the germline V gene. This CDR3 reads CASRGTVNTLELFF. In DNA, the CDR3 is TGCGCCAGCAGAGGGACGGTGAACACCTTGGAGCTGTTTTTT.

As for this clone: One end of the junction varies from germline; a read error may be responsible. This chain uses TRBV5-1 with TRBJ2-7, with D tentatively TRBD1 (5 bases). The CDR3 has 15 amino acids. CDR1 is SGHRS and CDR2 is YFSETQ in the germline V gene. For the CDR3, the DNA is TGCGCCAGCAGATTGTCGACTCTAGGGGTCTACGAGAAGTACTTC. Translated: CASRLSTLGVYEKYF.

This clone came up many times. This chain uses TRBV20-1 with TRBJ1-6; D unclear. CDR3 length: 18 amino acids. The germline V and J ends were trimmed by 5 bases and 2 bases, with 22 bases remaining between them. Germline V gene lookup returns CDR1 DFQATT and CDR2 SNEGSKA (reference sequence). CDR3 sequence: CSAHPGLSFGAYNSPLHF. CDR3 coding DNA: TGCAGTGCTCACCCCGGGTTGTCTTTTGGGGCCTATAATTCACCCCTCCACTTT.

This clone was detected many times. The chain couples TRBV18 to TRBJ2-5, with unresolved D. CDR1 and CDR2 (germline): KGHSH, LQKENI. V lost 7 bases to trimming and J lost 11 bases, with 20 bases between them. This CDR3 is built from 13 residues. DNA for the CDR3: TGTGCCAGCTTAAATACCGCCCGGGCGTCACAGTACTTC. This sequence encodes CASLNTARASQYF.

This clone has ten or more counts. The rearrangement uses TRBV3-1 and TRBJ2-1; 7 nucleotides agree with TRBD2. The length of the CDR3 is 13 residues. From germline, CDR1 is LGHDT and CDR2 YNNKEL (reference sequence). V shed 4 bases, J shed 3 bases, and the junction held 0 bases outside the gene matches. CDR3 residues: CASSRDYYNEQFF. Here the CDR3 DNA reads TGTGCCAGCAGCCGGGACTACTACAATGAGCAGTTCTTC.

The chain has TRBV6-2 or TRBV6-3 and TRBJ2-1, with D possibly TRBD1 on 6 matching bases. Trimming left V 5 bases short and J 0 bases short, with 23 bases between. The CDR3 is 19 residues long. Germline values: CDR1 MNHEY, CDR2 SVGEGT. CDR3 protein: CASSTRIPGQLVSYNEQFF. For the CDR3, the DNA is TGTGCCAGCAGTACCCGGATACCCGGACAGCTTGTCTCCTACAATGAGCAGTTCTTC.